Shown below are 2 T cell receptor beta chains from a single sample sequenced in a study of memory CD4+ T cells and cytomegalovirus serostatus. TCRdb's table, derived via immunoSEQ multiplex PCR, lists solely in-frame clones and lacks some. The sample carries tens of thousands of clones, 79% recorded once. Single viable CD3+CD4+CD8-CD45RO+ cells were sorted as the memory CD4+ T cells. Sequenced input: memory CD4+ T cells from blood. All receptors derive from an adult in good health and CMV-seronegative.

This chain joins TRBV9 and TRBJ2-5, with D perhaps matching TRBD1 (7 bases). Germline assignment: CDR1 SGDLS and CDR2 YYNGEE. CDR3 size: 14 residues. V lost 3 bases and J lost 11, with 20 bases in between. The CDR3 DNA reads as TGTGCCAGCAGCGCCCTAGGAGGGGGCGGTGAGCAGTACTTC. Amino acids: CASSALGGGGEQYF.

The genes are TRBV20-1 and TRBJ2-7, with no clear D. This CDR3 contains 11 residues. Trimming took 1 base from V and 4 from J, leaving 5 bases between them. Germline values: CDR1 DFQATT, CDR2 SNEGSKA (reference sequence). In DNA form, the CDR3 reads TGCAGTGCTAGAGGTAGTTACGAGCAGTACTTC. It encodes CSARGSYEQYF.